This T cell receptor (beta chain) was recorded in a study of T cells in Graves' hyperthyroidism and ophthalmopathy (dated by TCRdb to the late 2010s). Regarding the study in general: Peripheral blood was collected at initial diagnosis, before any treatment. To identify distinguishing TCR V-J signatures, a discovery cohort of 100 patients was used, comprising 43 with Graves' ophthalmopathy and about 59 with stable Graves' hyperthyroidism. Prospective prediction of ophthalmopathy was tested in an independent validation cohort consisting of about 20 hyperthyroidism patients and over 15 patients who later progressed to ophthalmopathy. For training and testing, the approximately 97 patients in the discovery cohort were randomly divided in a 7:3 ratio. In addition, the study compared T-cell repertoires in thyroid tissue and in blood from about 6 Graves' hyperthyroidism patients. After blood sampling, hyperthyroidism patients were treated with methimazole at a starting dose of 30 mg daily, and ophthalmopathy patients were treated with high-dose intravenous methylprednisolone. According to the paper, TCR Vbeta CDR3 sequencing was carried out on 135 peripheral blood samples, which came from 40 to 45 ophthalmopathy, fewer than 80 hyperthyroidism and approximately 17 progressor patients. General findings and caveats noted by the study authors: In validation, the model predicted progression to ophthalmopathy a median of approximately 6.6 months before onset, with about 64% sensitivity and 72.22% specificity. Most expanded thyroid clonotypes (frequency above 0.001) were also detected in blood, a finding suggesting that blood repertoires may reflect thyroid immune responses. A 13 V-J signature model separated ophthalmopathy from stable hyperthyroidism, with 87.88% sensitivity and 81% to 83% specificity in cross-validation and 80%/75% in testing. Sample size was not statistically predetermined, and blinding of investigators to group allocation was not performed.

The CDR3 numbers 16 residues from cysteine through phenylalanine. CDR3 DNA is the only sequence kept; it has 48 bases, read in frame from the first base. CDR1 and CDR2 were assigned from the germline V gene as SGHRS and YFSETQ. V has 0 bases trimmed and J has 4 bases trimmed; junction bases matching no gene number 5. This clonotype has just a few counts. There is no known antigen for this receptor. Per-base qualities were not stored, and no clone one base away is much larger. Hyperthyroidism patients were aged 18 to 65 years and newly diagnosed, with disease duration of less than 2 months. Any patient with an uncontrolled infection, another autoimmune disease, pregnancy or lactation was excluded. Diagnoses were established on the basis of clinical symptoms, serum thyroxine and TRAb, thyroid ultrasound, and orbital computed tomography. Blood from progressor patients was drawn when they were first diagnosed with hyperthyroidism, before any ophthalmopathy symptoms appeared. PBMCs were separated from about 10 ml of fresh peripheral blood using Ficoll-Paque density gradient centrifugation. Patients classed as progressors first received a Graves' hyperthyroidism diagnosis and then went on to develop ophthalmopathy during follow-up. Total RNA was extracted with Trizol reagent, and quality was checked on an Agilent 2100 Bioanalyzer.

TCR beta CDR3 regions were amplified from RNA transcripts. A first-round RT-PCR of the TCR CDR3 used the HTBI primer set with the Qiagen OneStep RT-PCR kit. The libraries were constructed in a second round of multiplex PCR and then size-selected and purified. Sequencing of the libraries was done on an Illumina HiSeq2000 using paired-end 100 bp reads. On the study's bioinformatics: SOAPnuke was used to process the raw data, with reads discarded if the reads contained adapters or uncalled bases, had a mean Phred below 15, or lacked an exact constant-primer or identifier match. High-quality paired reads were merged with COPE v1.2.5, and unique nucleotide sequences were defined as clonotypes. MiTCR v1.1 was used to align clonotypes to the IMGT TRBV, TRBD and TRBJ reference segments. Analysis was restricted to V-J combinations with a frequency above 0.0001, which covered about 99% of repertoires. The TCS score was defined as the ratio of F50 (clonal expansion) to E x V (chaos), calculated using BLOSUM62-based TCRdist between CDR3 peptides within each V-J. Welch's t-statistics and random forest reduced roughly 540 V-J features to 13, which were used in a naive Bayes classifier (R e1071). Using fastp at Q25 and MiXCR, TCRdb reprocessed the public reads and kept productive beta chains. Every entry covers one CDR3 protein and lists the most common genes and DNA from its rows. These V and J calls are TCRdb output, not the study's own analysis. The sample table records hundreds of thousands of distinct CDR3 sequences; 18% of these occur just once. The ten largest clones add up to 16% of the sample.

The sequencing sample was made of blood. The clonotype comes from a woman in her forties or fifties with Graves' hyperthyroidism that later progressed to Graves' ophthalmopathy. The chain is made from TRBV5-1 and TRBJ2-2, with 8 middle bases fitting TRBD1. The CDR3 in this case is CASSLDQGAGTGELFF. DNA sequence: TGCGCCAGCAGCTTGGATCAGGGGGCCGGCACCGGGGAGCTGTTTTTT.